The 5 T cell receptor beta chains given below trace back to one sample, sequenced in a study of tumor-infiltrating T cells and Merkel cell polyomavirus. At the level of the study: The T cells studied were KLL-specific CD8+ cells against Merkel polyomavirus.

All patients' tumors stained robustly positive for Merkel cell polyomavirus Large T antigen by immunohistochemistry. Profiled with immunoSEQ multiplex PCR; TCRdb holds only in-frame clones, not every one. Of about 25,000 clones detected, 70% to 90% appear once; the ten largest clones hold 2.5% to 3%. What was sequenced was lymph node tissue. The receptors stem from a man between 50 and 59 years old with Merkel cell carcinoma.

This clone was detected a few times. V gene TRBV27 combines with J gene TRBJ2-5; D possibly corresponds to TRBD2 (6 bases). This CDR3 contains 13 residues. Germline CDR1 reads MNHEY; CDR2 reads SMNVEV (reference sequence). V was cut by 5 bases and J by 5 bases, with 12 bases left in between. CDR3 coding DNA: TGTGCCAGCAGTGCCCGGGGGACGGAGACCCAGTACTTC. It translates to CASSARGTETQYF.

The CDR3 DNA reads TGTGCCAGCATTCCCCGGGGGGGGGAGACCCAGTACTTC. Protein: CASIPRGGETQYF. The chain uses TRBV2 and TRBJ2-5; 8 bases agree with TRBD2. V was pared by 7 bases and J by 5 bases, with 6 bases of the junction left unmatched. Germline V lookup: CDR1 SNHLY, CDR2 FYNNEI. CDR3 length: 13 amino acids.

This chain links TRBV27 with TRBJ1-4; D might be TRBD1 (6 bases). Trimming cost V 7 bases and J 7 bases, with 13 bases left between them. This CDR3 has 13 residues. CDR1 and CDR2 from the germline V gene are MNHEY and SMNVEV (reference sequence). CDR3: CASTKGVGEKLFF. The CDR3 DNA is TGTGCCAGCACCAAGGGGGTGGGTGAAAAACTGTTTTTT. The variable domain in full, completed from reference TRBV27 and TRBJ1-4, reads EAQVTQNPRYLITVTGKKLTVTCSQNMNHEYMSWYRQDPGLGLRQIYYSMNVEVTDKGDVPEGYKVSRKEKRNFPLILESPSPNQTSLYFCASTKGVGEKLFFGSGTQLSVL.

J is TRBJ1-6 and V is TRBV9, with D uncertain. The germline V and J ends were trimmed by 3 bases and 0 bases, with 10 bases remaining between them. The CDR3 runs 16 residues. Germline V gene lookup returns CDR1 SGDLS and CDR2 YYNGEE. The CDR3 DNA reads TGTGCCAGCAGCGCCCGAGGGTCCTCCTATAATTCACCCCTCCACTTT. This encodes CASSARGSSYNSPLHF.

The rearrangement joins TRBV4-1 to TRBJ2-3; 8 bases map to TRBD1. V was pared by 0 bases and J by 0 bases, with 8 bases of the junction left unmatched. The CDR3 covers 18 residues. From germline, CDR1 is MGHRA and CDR2 YSYEKL. CDR3 protein: CASSQEQRTGISTDTQYF. The CDR3 bases are TGCGCCAGCAGCCAAGAGCAAAGGACAGGGATCAGCACAGATACGCAGTATTTT.